This TCR beta chain was profiled in a study of blood T cell repertoires in COVID-19. Some clones are missing from TCRdb's copy, which holds only in-frame ones; the method was immunoSEQ multiplex PCR. The sample contains almost 400,000 clones, around nine tenths of which appear only once. CDR1 and CDR2 (germline): SGDLS, YYNGEE. The V gene lost 3 bases and the J gene lost 4 bases, with 11 bases spanning the gap. This CDR3 has 15 residues. The TCR comes from a woman aged 25 to 39 with acute COVID-19. Sample: PBMCs or T cells enriched from blood (not recorded which). This chain uses TRBV9 with TRBJ1-6; D may be TRBD1 (6 bases). For the CDR3, the DNA is TGTGCCAGCAGCGCAAGACAGGATTATAATTCACCCCTCCACTTT. Its protein is CASSARQDYNSPLHF.